This T cell receptor beta chain was recorded in a study of T cells in localized non-small cell lung cancer. Study-level findings and limits: Out of the top 100 tumor clones, a median about 57 were seen in adjacent lung. There was higher T cell clonality in uninvolved adjacent lung than in tumor, and it was highest there.

Comments on this clone: The antigen remains unidentified.

Samples of adjacent lung lacking atypia were obtained no closer than 2 cm to the tumor margin. Deletions cut 0 bases from V and 7 bases from J, with 12 bases between. CDR1 is GTSNPN and CDR2 is SVGIG in the germline V gene (reference sequence). There are 13 residues in the CDR3. Clones were read by immunoSEQ multiplex PCR, and TCRdb kept only the in-frame ones, dropping some. The table shows over a thousand clones, with about 28% occurring only once. The source is a male donor at least 60 years old with stage II lung adenocarcinoma. Source: normal lung tissue next to the tumor, taken before any cancer treatment. The chain is built from TRBV30 and TRBJ1-2; D is undetermined. CDR3 coding DNA: TGTGCCTGGAGTGTAGGGCCGTTGGGTGGCTACACCTTC. Translated, it gives CAWSVGPLGGYTF.